A selection of T cell receptor beta chains follows, all from one sample in a study of shared clonotypes between healthy human individuals. Repertoires were generated with immunoSEQ multiplex PCR, while TCRdb's copy carries only in-frame clones and drops some. The sample includes approximately 980,000 clones, less than 85% of them seen just once. Material for sequencing was memory CD4+ T cells sorted from blood. The source is a man younger than 30 in good health. Each CDR3 is given with its conserved first and last residue. A D gene is named only where the DNA matches it firmly. Clone size is stated in some rows and not others, as once, few, many or a class when expanded.

v_call,d_call,clone_size,j_call,cdr3_aa,cdr3_nt
TRBV5-1,TRBD1,.,TRBJ2-7,CASSLGQGRYEQYF,TGCGCCAGCAGCTTGGGACAGGGGAGGTACGAGCAGTACTTC
TRBV5-1,TRBD2,.,TRBJ2-3,CASTPGGSGRTDTQYF,TGCGCCAGCACCCCGGGAGGTAGCGGGAGAACAGATACGCAGTATTTT
TRBV30,.,.,TRBJ1-4,CAWSVPSRGRNEKLFF,TGTGCCTGGAGTGTACCGTCCCGGGGGAGGAATGAAAAACTGTTTTTT
TRBV5-6,.,.,TRBJ1-5,CASSLGPNQPQHF,TGTGCCAGCAGCTTGGGCCCCAATCAGCCCCAGCATTTT
TRBV18,TRBD2,.,TRBJ2-7,CASSPREGNYEQYF,TGTGCCAGCTCACCACGGGAGGGGAACTACGAGCAGTACTTC
TRBV19,.,.,TRBJ2-2,CASSKLLGITGELFF,TGTGCCAGTAGTAAGCTACTAGGAATCACCGGGGAGCTGTTTTTT
TRBV7-7,TRBD2,.,TRBJ2-5,CASSPGGEETQYF,TGTGCTAGCAGCCCCGGGGGGGAAGAGACCCAGTACTTC
TRBV11-2,TRBD1,.,TRBJ2-5,CASSLGGQGTVETQYF,TGTGCCAGCAGCTTAGGGGGACAGGGGACGGTGGAGACCCAGTACTTC
TRBV28,.,.,TRBJ1-4,CASSLSLNEKLFF,TGTGCCAGCAGTTTATCCCTAAATGAAAAACTGTTTTTT
TRBV10-1,.,.,TRBJ2-5,CASSESKPPGETQYF,TGCGCCAGCAGTGAGTCGAAACCCCCCGGCGAGACCCAGTACTTC
TRBV25-1,.,few,TRBJ1-1,CASRASGGGTEAFF,TGTGCCAGCAGAGCGTCAGGAGGAGGGACTGAAGCTTTCTTT
TRBV30,.,few,TRBJ1-5,CAWSVKGGQPQHF,TGTGCCTGGAGTGTAAAAGGGGGACAGCCCCAGCATTTT
TRBV19,TRBD1,.,TRBJ1-6,CASSTRQGNNSPLHF,TGTGCCAGTAGTACTCGACAGGGGAATAATTCACCCCTCCACTTT
TRBV7-2,TRBD1,.,TRBJ1-2,CASTRGGLVYGYTF,TGTGCCAGCACCAGGGGGGGGCTGGTCTATGGCTACACCTTC
TRBV28,TRBD1,many,TRBJ2-6,CASRPGTGAGANVLTF,TGTGCCAGCAGGCCCGGGACAGGGGCTGGGGCCAACGTCCTGACTTTC
TRBV5-1,TRBD2,.,TRBJ2-7,CASSLSGLAGATYEQYF,TGCGCCAGCAGCTTGTCCGGACTAGCGGGGGCGACCTACGAGCAGTACTTC
TRBV2,TRBD1,.,TRBJ1-5,CASRERQGQFSNQPQHF,TGTGCCAGCAGAGAACGACAGGGACAATTTAGCAATCAGCCCCAGCATTTT
TRBV10-3,.,once,TRBJ2-1,CATTRYNEQFF,TGTGCCACAACTCGGTACAATGAGCAGTTCTTC
TRBV7-9,TRBD1,.,TRBJ1-2,CASTKTGAGNYGYTF,TGTGCCAGCACCAAGACAGGGGCGGGAAATTATGGCTACACCTTC
TRBV11-2,.,.,TRBJ1-1,CASSLEAVLNTEAFF,TGTGCCAGCAGCTTAGAGGCGGTACTGAACACTGAAGCTTTCTTT
TRBV19,.,few,TRBJ1-1,CASNKGTHNTEAFF,TGTGCCAGTAATAAAGGGACCCATAACACTGAAGCTTTCTTT